The TCR beta chain described here comes from a study of shared clonotypes between healthy human individuals. Study details: A donor's plate count was three for CD4 naive and three for CD4 memory; CD8 naive had two and CD8 memory one.

V lost 3 bases, J lost 6 bases, and 12 bases lay in between. Germline loops: CDR1 SGHTA, CDR2 FQGNSA. The CDR3 is 14 amino acids. Assay: immunoSEQ multiplex PCR; the TCRdb copy retains only in-frame clones and omits some. The data hold more than 2,000,000 clones, with over 90% observed a single time. V gene TRBV7-2 combines with J gene TRBJ1-5; tentative D call: TRBD1 (6 bases). The sample was naive CD4+ T cells from PBMCs. Indicated subset: CD45RA+ positively selected. The TCR sequence derives from a young man in good health. Some clones in this sample may be carry-over from other donors' samples. The CDR3 loop reads CASSFDRGGQPQHF. CDR3 nucleotides: TGTGCCAGCAGCTTCGACAGAGGGGGTCAGCCCCAGCATTTT.